Listed below are T cell receptor beta chains from one sample, sequenced in a study of shared clonotypes between healthy human individuals. The protocol was immunoSEQ multiplex PCR, while the TCRdb copy is restricted to in-frame clones and leaves out a portion. This sample has about 600,000 clones, with less than 98% found just once. Input material: naive CD4+ T cells sorted from blood. Source of these receptors: a woman aged 25-40 years in good health. CDR3s include the opening cysteine and the closing phenylalanine or tryptophan.

V gene: TRBV21-1
J gene: TRBJ1-3
CDR3 length: 19
CDR3 protein: CASRNCRDRDPLSGNTIYF

V gene: TRBV19
J gene: TRBJ1-1
CDR3 length: 13
CDR3 protein: CASSASMNTEAFF

V gene: TRBV28
J gene: TRBJ2-2
CDR3 length: 12
CDR3 protein: CASRPQTGELFF

V gene: TRBV19
J gene: TRBJ2-2
CDR3 length: 14
CDR3 protein: CASSNGYGIGELFF

V gene: TRBV7-8
J gene: TRBJ2-3
CDR3 length: 17
CDR3 protein: CASSPRRGTGRTDTQYF

V gene: TRBV5-1
J gene: TRBJ2-3
CDR3 length: 14
CDR3 protein: CASSLATSGDTQYF

V gene: TRBV2
J gene: TRBJ2-7
CDR3 length: 14
CDR3 protein: CASTEDRGSHEQYF

V gene: TRBV11-2
J gene: TRBJ2-3
CDR3 length: 12
CDR3 protein: CASSFQRDTQYF

V gene: TRBV7-9
J gene: TRBJ2-5
CDR3 length: 13
CDR3 protein: CASSPRGVETQYF

V gene: TRBV19
J gene: TRBJ2-5
CDR3 length: 16
CDR3 protein: CASSMRASGHQETQYF

V gene: TRBV4-1
J gene: TRBJ1-5
CDR3 length: 17
CDR3 protein: CASSQPGQGRSNQPQHF

V gene: TRBV6-5
J gene: TRBJ2-1
CDR3 length: 14
CDR3 protein: CASSYTTGGHEQFF